Following are 14 T cell receptor beta chains from one sample sequenced in a study of CD8 T cells in ankylosing spondylitis. Study-level points and caveats: Blood of patients with ankylosing spondylitis appeared to be characterized by a TCR beta motif of several highly homologous variants.

A single record per CDR3 protein comes from TCRdb applying MiXCR to the 5' RACE reads. This sample yields 390,000 or so distinct CDR3 sequences, of which more than 20% are seen a single time; 16% belongs to the top ten. What these receptors recognize is not known. Sequencing used blood, either unsorted or a sorted T cell fraction (not recorded which). The origin of the receptors is a male donor with ankylosing spondylitis.

The chain carries TRBV20-1 and TRBJ2-7, with 13 positions matching TRBD2. The CDR3 sequence is 15 residues long. Trimming took 6 bases from V and 0 from J; bases not matched to a gene: 5. The germline gives CDR1 DFQATT, CDR2 SNEGSKA (reference sequence). CDR3 DNA sequence: TGCAGTGCGCCCGGGACTAGCGGGGTCTCCTACGAGCAGTACTTC. Translation: CSAPGTSGVSYEQYF.

The rearrangement links TRBV20-1 to TRBJ2-1; perhaps TRBD2 as D (6 bases). In germline, CDR1 is DFQATT, CDR2 SNEGSKA (reference sequence). The CDR3 is made up of 15 amino acids. Trimming stripped 2 bases from V and 4 bases from J, with 15 bases between. The CDR3 DNA sequence: TGCAGTGCTAGATACGGGCTAGCGCTGTACAATGAGCAGTTCTTC. As protein: CSARYGLALYNEQFF.

This clonotype turned up a few times. This chain joins TRBV2 and TRBJ1-2; unclear D gene. Trimming removed 4 bases at V and 2 bases at J, with 8 bases between. Germline assignment: CDR1 SNHLY and CDR2 FYNNEI. The CDR3 is 13 amino acids. CDR3 sequence (DNA): TGTGCCAGCAGTGTAGCGGACAACTATGGCTACACCTTC. Translation gives CASSVADNYGYTF.

The gene calls are TRBV7-2 and TRBJ1-1, with D unclear. V dropped 1 base and J dropped 0 bases, with 12 bases sitting between them. The CDR3 length is 16 residues. CDR1 SGHTA and CDR2 FQGNSA come from the germline V gene. Here the CDR3 DNA reads TGTGCCAGCAGCTTAGAGGAAGGGATGGTGAACACTGAAGCTTTCTTT. This codes for CASSLEEGMVNTEAFF. The full variable domain, in which reference TRBV7-2 and TRBJ1-1 provide the parts outside the CDR3, is GAGVSQSPSNKVTEKGKDVELRCDPISGHTALYWYRQSLGQGLEFLIYFQGNSAPDKSGLPSDRFSAERTGGSVSTLTIQRTQQEDSAVYLCASSLEEGMVNTEAFFGQGTRLTVV.

V gene TRBV28 combines with J gene TRBJ2-5; possible D gene TRBD2, 6 bases. CDR3 length: 12 amino acids. In germline, CDR1 is MDHEN, CDR2 SYDVKM. Trimming left V 8 bases short and J 4 bases short, with 11 bases between. CDR3 sequence: CASGGPVETQYF. CDR3 nucleotide sequence: TGTGCCAGCGGAGGGCCCGTAGAGACCCAGTACTTC.

V usage is TRBV4-1 and J usage is TRBJ1-2; 11 positions agree with TRBD1. The CDR3 is 15 residues long. Germline V CDR1 and CDR2: MGHRA, YSYEKL. With 1 base clipped from V and 7 bases from J, the junction kept 5 bases outside the gene matches. The CDR3 region is CASSQGRTGGFGYTF. The CDR3 DNA follows: TGCGCCAGCAGCCAAGGTCGGACAGGGGGCTTTGGCTACACCTTC.

The chain uses TRBV28 and TRBJ1-2, with D possibly TRBD1 on 6 matching bases. Germline-derived CDR1 and CDR2 are MDHEN and SYDVKM. This CDR3 is 14 amino acids long. With 6 bases removed from V and 1 base from J, the gap between germline ends came to 12 bases. The CDR3 sequence is CASRRTASNYGYTF. DNA of the CDR3: TGTGCCAGCAGAAGGACAGCGAGTAACTATGGCTACACCTTC.

The V and J genes are TRBV20-1 and TRBJ2-1, with TRBD1 identical over 7 bases. CDR1 is DFQATT and CDR2 is SNEGSKA in the germline V gene (reference sequence). This CDR3 has 13 amino acids. V was clipped by 6 bases and J by 6 bases; unmatched bases: 8. The CDR3 DNA is TGCAGTGCCGAGACAGGGCAGAGCAATGAGCAGTTCTTC. Amino acid sequence: CSAETGQSNEQFF.

The chain carries TRBV6-1 and TRBJ2-1; D perhaps matches TRBD2 (5 bases). Per the germline V gene, CDR1 is MNHNS and CDR2 is SASEGT. This CDR3 has 15 residues. With 5 bases removed from V and 4 bases from J, the gap between germline ends came to 15 bases. The CDR3 protein is CASSSARSGYNEQFF. In DNA form, the CDR3 reads TGTGCCAGCAGTAGCGCGAGGTCGGGATACAATGAGCAGTTCTTC.

V usage is TRBV18 and J usage is TRBJ2-5; the D call may be TRBD1 or TRBD2 (6 bases each). This CDR3 has 14 residues. Per the germline V gene, CDR1 is KGHSH and CDR2 is LQKENI. V was pared by 8 bases and J by 5 bases, with 18 bases between. The CDR3 DNA follows: TGTGCCAGCAGCCCTACAGGAGGGGGGGAGACCCAGTACTTC. It specifies CASSPTGGGETQYF. The entire variable domain, with the rest obtained from reference TRBV18 and TRBJ2-5, is as follows: NAGVMQNPRHLVRRRGQEARLRCSPMKGHSHVYWYRQLPEEGLKFMVYLQKENIIDESGMPKERFSAEFPKEGPSILRIQQVVRGDSAAYFCASSPTGGGETQYFGPGTRLLVL.

V and J are TRBV7-6 and TRBJ2-1; 15 bases map to TRBD2. The CDR3 spans 15 residues. CDR1 is SGHVS and CDR2 is FNYEAQ in the germline V gene. V gave up 5 bases and J gave up 8 bases; unmatched junction bases: 4. CDR3 sequence: CASSKGLAGGDEQFF. The DNA of the CDR3 is TGTGCCAGCAGCAAGGGACTAGCGGGAGGCGATGAGCAGTTCTTC.

This clonotype was picked up a small number of times. The chain couples TRBV25-1 to TRBJ2-5; D is unclear. This CDR3 spans 13 amino acids. Deletions cut 4 bases from V and 0 bases from J, with 6 bases between. Germline V gene lookup returns CDR1 MGHDK and CDR2 SYGVNS. CDR3: CASSGPNQETQYF. In DNA, the CDR3 is TGTGCCAGCAGTGGGCCAAACCAAGAGACCCAGTACTTC. Together with reference TRBV25-1 and TRBJ2-5, the CDR3 gives the full variable domain: EADIYQTPRYLVIGTGKKITLECSQTMGHDKMYWYQQDPGMELHLIHYSYGVNSTEKGDLSSESTVSRIRTEHFPLTLESARPSHTSQYLCASSGPNQETQYFGPGTRLLVL.

This clonotype was seen more than once but under ten times. The chain employs TRBV29-1 and TRBJ1-1, with D possibly TRBD1 on 5 matching bases. This CDR3 comprises 13 residues. Germline V gene data show CDR1 as SQVTM and CDR2 as ANQGSEA. V gave up 4 bases and J gave up 0 bases, with 9 bases separating them. The chain's CDR3 is CSVGQTMNTEAFF. The CDR3, as DNA: TGCAGCGTTGGACAGACTATGAACACTGAAGCTTTCTTT.

This clonotype was detected a few times. J is TRBJ2-1 and V is TRBV7-3; D remains unclear. The CDR3 has 17 amino acids. The V gene lost 5 bases and the J gene lost 0 bases, with 17 bases spanning the gap. Per germline, CDR1 SGHTA and CDR2 FQGTGA. The CDR3: CASSVGVSGYSYNEQFF. In DNA, the CDR3 is TGTGCCAGCAGCGTAGGCGTTTCCGGGTACTCCTACAATGAGCAGTTCTTC.